This entry is about one T cell receptor (beta chain). Its antigen is undetermined. This sample was included in a study of cytomegalovirus exposure and HLA in healthy donors. Findings and limits, study-wide: The study designated around 150 TCR beta chains cytomegalovirus-associated.

PCR used 60 Vbeta primers and 13 Jbeta primers. The protocol was immunoSEQ multiplex PCR, while the TCRdb copy is restricted to in-frame clones and leaves out a portion. The sample has over 85,000 clones, over 60% seen once. Donors consisted of healthy bone marrow donors. The TCR comes from a woman in her 30s in good health and CMV-seronegative. Sequenced sample: PBMCs.

The DNA for the CDR3 is TGTGCCAGCAGTAGTAGCGGGGGGGTTTTAAAGACCCAGTACTTC. Encoded protein: CASSSSGGVLKTQYF. This chain joins TRBV7-2 and TRBJ2-5; 11 positions match TRBD2. Germline CDR1 reads SGHTA; CDR2 reads FQGNSA. Germline trimming cut 6 bases from V and 6 bases from J; bases unmatched to any gene: 9. This CDR3 spans 15 amino acids.